A single sample is the source of the 7 T cell receptor beta chains below, sequenced in a study of T cell responses to AZD1222 COVID-19 vaccine. Assay: immunoSEQ multiplex PCR; the TCRdb copy retains only in-frame clones and omits some. The sample shows approximately 110,000 clones, under 95% of them seen only once. The sample consisted of peripheral blood, taken on day 0 of AZD1222 vaccination. Receptors originate from an adult in good health.

The rearrangement uses TRBV5-1 and TRBJ1-2; 8 bases are shared with TRBD1. The CDR3 is 13 amino acids. Trimming cost V 3 bases and J 7 bases; bases outside gene matches: 5. The germline CDR1 and CDR2 sequences are SGHRS and YFSETQ. CDR3 sequence: CASSSGQGIGYTF. The CDR3 nucleotides are TGCGCCAGCAGCTCAGGACAGGGAATTGGCTACACCTTC.

DNA for the CDR3: TGTGCCAGCAGTGGAGCGTACAATGAGCAGTTCTTC. This translates into CASSGAYNEQFF. This chain connects TRBV2 to TRBJ2-1; D gene ambiguous. This CDR3 has 12 residues. V gave up 4 bases and J gave up 4 bases, with 5 bases separating them. Germline V gene sequence: CDR1 SNHLY, CDR2 FYNNEI.

The chain joins TRBV2 to TRBJ1-2; D not certain. The CDR3 loop spans 13 amino acids. In germline, CDR1 is SNHLY, CDR2 FYNNEI. The V gene lost 5 bases and the J gene lost 4 bases, with 11 bases spanning the gap. CDR3 nucleotides: TGTGCCAGCAGTTCGGGGTATTCCTATGGCTACACCTTC. This gives the protein CASSSGYSYGYTF. Looking up the rest from reference TRBV2 and TRBJ1-2 gives the full variable domain: EPEVTQTPSHQVTQMGQEVILRCVPISNHLYFYWYRQILGQKVEFLVSFYNNEISEKSEIFDDQFSVERPDGSNFTLKIRSTKLEDSAMYFCASSSGYSYGYTFGSGTRLTVV.

The V and J genes are TRBV3-1 (or the pseudogene TRBV3-2) and TRBJ2-7, with 8 bases fitting TRBD1. Looked up from germline, CDR1 is LGHDT and CDR2 is YNNKEL (reference sequence). The CDR3 length is 15 residues. The V segment lost 1 base and the J segment 3 bases; nucleotides outside the gene matches: 5. The CDR3 DNA follows: TGTGCCAGCAGCCAAGCCGACAGGGGCGGCTACGAGCAGTACTTC. This gives the protein CASSQADRGGYEQYF.

The gene calls are TRBV7-9 and TRBJ1-4, with D possibly matching TRBD1 (6 bases). Per the germline V gene, CDR1 is SEHNR and CDR2 is FQNEAQ (reference sequence). Trimming shortened V by 2 bases and J by 5 bases, and 18 bases separated the two germline ends. This CDR3 spans 17 amino acids. The CDR3 protein is CASSLISRQAVNEKLFF. The CDR3 DNA reads as TGTGCCAGCAGCTTAATCTCTCGACAGGCGGTAAATGAAAAACTGTTTTTT.

The V call is TRBV28, the J call TRBJ2-1, with TRBD2 matching 9 bases. CDR1 and CDR2 (germline): MDHEN, SYDVKM. This CDR3 region has 18 residues. J lost 10 bases, V lost 2 bases, and 18 bases had no gene match. The CDR3 loop is CASSLKAPFGGRAGEQFF. The CDR3 DNA is TGTGCCAGCAGTTTAAAAGCCCCCTTCGGCGGGAGGGCCGGAGAGCAGTTCTTC.

This sequence joins TRBV7-2 and TRBJ2-1, with D possibly being TRBD1 (5 bases). Trimming took 1 base from V and 6 from J, leaving 10 bases between them. Germline CDR1 and CDR2: SGHTA and FQGNSA. This CDR3 region has 14 residues. CDR3 nucleotide sequence: TGTGCCAGCAGCTTAGAGAACAGGCCCAATGAGCAGTTCTTC. It specifies CASSLENRPNEQFF.